The 5 T cell receptor beta chains below come from one sample, sequenced in a study of persistence of HIV-infected CD4 T cells. The stimulus was lysate of CMV-infected fibroblasts, roughly 10 ug/mL. CD40L-negative CD69-negative CD45RO-high memory CD4+ T cells were sorted as populations depleted of antigen-responding cells. Antigens for these TCRs are unknown. The immunoSEQ assay was version 4, run in survey mode. Some clones are missing from TCRdb's copy, which holds only in-frame ones; the method was immunoSEQ multiplex PCR. Here the sample spans approximately 31,000 clones, roughly 82% being singletons. The source was CD4+ T cells sorted from PBMCs after 18-hour stimulation, collected from a patient who received antiretroviral therapy. The receptors originated from an adult man with HIV who was CMV-seropositive.

This chain links TRBV19 with TRBJ1-4; no definite D call. Germline V lookup: CDR1 LNHDA, CDR2 SQIVND (reference sequence). The V gene lost 3 bases and the J gene lost 5 bases, with 10 bases spanning the gap. This CDR3 has 14 amino acids. CDR3 sequence: CASSIASINEKLFF. DNA of the CDR3: TGTGCCAGTAGTATTGCCAGTATAAATGAAAAACTGTTTTTT.

The J gene is TRBJ2-3, the V gene TRBV27; no reliable D call. The CDR3 has 14 amino acids. CDR1 MNHEY and CDR2 SMNVEV come from the germline V gene (reference sequence). Trimming took 5 bases from V and 7 from J, leaving 16 bases between them. The CDR3 nucleotides read TGTGCCAGCAGTCCGAGCAGAGGACCCTATACGCAGTATTTT. It yields the protein CASSPSRGPYTQYF.

The rearrangement uses TRBV3-1 (or the pseudogene TRBV3-2) and TRBJ2-1, with 8 bases identical to TRBD2. Germline CDR1 and CDR2: LGHDT and YNNKEL (reference sequence). V trimming: 4 bases; J trimming: 8 bases; junction bases outside the gene matches: 10. The CDR3 runs to 15 residues. The CDR3 bases are TGTGCCAGCAGCCTAAGCAGCGGGGGTAAATATGAGCAGTTCTTC. This codes for CASSLSSGGKYEQFF.

The chain employs TRBV6-6 and TRBJ1-5, with 9 bases identical to TRBD1. From germline, CDR1 is MNHNY and CDR2 SVGAGI (reference sequence). The CDR3 has 14 amino acids. Unmatched junction bases numbered 3, after V lost 9 bases and J lost 0 bases. CDR3 in amino acids: CASYRGHSNQPQHF. The CDR3, as DNA: TGTGCCAGTTACAGGGGGCATAGCAATCAGCCCCAGCATTTT.

The chain carries TRBV6-5 and TRBJ1-2, with 7 bases aligning to TRBD1. The CDR3 is 14 amino acids. CDR1 MNHEY and CDR2 SVGAGI come from the germline V gene. J gave up 4 bases and V 6 bases, and 8 bases lay outside the gene matches. The DNA of the CDR3 is TGTGCCAGCAGGACCGGGACAGCGGTCTATGGCTACACCTTC. Protein: CASRTGTAVYGYTF.